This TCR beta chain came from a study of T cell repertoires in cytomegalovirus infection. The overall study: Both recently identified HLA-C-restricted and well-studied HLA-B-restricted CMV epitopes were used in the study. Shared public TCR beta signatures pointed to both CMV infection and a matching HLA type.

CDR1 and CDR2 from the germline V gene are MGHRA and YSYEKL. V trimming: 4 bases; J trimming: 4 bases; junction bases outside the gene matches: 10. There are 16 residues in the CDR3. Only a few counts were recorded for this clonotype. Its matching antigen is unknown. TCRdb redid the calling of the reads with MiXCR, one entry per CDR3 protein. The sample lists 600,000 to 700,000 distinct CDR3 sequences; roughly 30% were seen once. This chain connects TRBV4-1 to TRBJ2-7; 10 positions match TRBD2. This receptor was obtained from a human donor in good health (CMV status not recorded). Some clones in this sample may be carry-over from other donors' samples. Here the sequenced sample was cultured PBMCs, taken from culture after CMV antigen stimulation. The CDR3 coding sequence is TGCGCCAGCAGCCCATCCCCGGGACTAGCGAATTACGAGCAGTACTTC. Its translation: CASSPSPGLANYEQYF.